This T cell receptor (beta chain) was captured in a study of response to subunit inactivated influenza vaccine. A single record per CDR3 protein comes from TCRdb applying MiXCR to the RT-PCR reads. There are under 550,000 distinct CDR3 sequences in the sample; 6% to 9% occur only once, and less than 15% lies in the top ten. The CDR3 extends over 17 amino acids. The germline gives CDR1 DFQATT, CDR2 SNEGSKA (reference sequence). For this clonotype: What it binds is unknown. At one boundary the junction diverges from the germline segment, which might be a read error.

Regarding the study as a whole: Researchers suggested that each seasonal influenza vaccination recruits few new T cells.

The clonotype was recovered from a man aged 45 to 75 who received an inactivated influenza vaccine. V gene TRBV20-1 combines with J gene TRBJ2-1, with 13 bases fitting TRBD2. The input for sequencing was PBMCs from blood, taken roughly 24 months after vaccination. CDR3 bases: TGCTGTGCTAGAGATTCGGGACTAGCGGGACCTCGCAATGAGCAGTTCTTC. Amino acid sequence: CCARDSGLAGPRNEQFF.